This TCR beta chain appears in the sequencing data of a study of shared clonotypes between healthy human individuals. Broader study findings: For naive CD4 cells, roughly 5.5% of clonotypes were shared across a few donors.

Turning to this clone: Its antigen remains unidentified.

The CDR3 length is 14 residues. The V end lost 0 bases, the J end lost 3 bases, and 9 bases lay between the germline ends. The germline V gene has CDR1 SGHRS and CDR2 YFSETQ. The assay was immunoSEQ multiplex PCR, and TCRdb's table has in-frame clones only and misses some. The data show millions of clones, 95% seen once. This chain joins TRBV5-1 and TRBJ2-5; D gene uncertain. This TCR was sampled from a man between 18 and 29 years old in good health. Material: naive CD4+ T cells sorted from blood. The subset: CD45RA+ positively selected. The chain's CDR3 is CASSLGGSEETQYF. CDR3 sequence (DNA): TGCGCCAGCAGCTTGGGTGGTTCGGAAGAGACCCAGTACTTC.